This TCR beta chain was recorded in a study of OX40 agonist ivuxolimab in advanced cancers. Sequencing used immunoSEQ multiplex PCR; TCRdb keeps in-frame clones, though not all of them. This sample has approximately 99,000 clones, with roughly nine tenths found just once. Germline V gene data show CDR1 as SGHDT and CDR2 as YYEEEE. The CDR3 is made up of 12 amino acids. V usage is TRBV5-6 and J usage is TRBJ2-5; D remains unclear. Judging by the DNA end, TRBJ2-7 fits better; the J call may be wrong. Sequencing used CD4+ or CD8+ T cells sorted from blood, obtained in a trial of the OX40 agonist ivuxolimab. This clonotype was sampled from an adult with an advanced solid tumor such as melanoma, head and neck, liver or kidney cancer. The CDR3 sequence is CASSFLGYEQYF. CDR3 bases: TGTGCCAGCAGCTTCCTAGGGTACGAGCAGTACTTC.